This paragraph reports one T cell receptor beta chain. The target of this receptor is not known. No much larger clonotype is one base removed from it; base qualities were not supplied. This specimen comes from a study of Tregs in tolerant kidney transplant recipients (dated by TCRdb to between 2018 and 2021). For context, the study as a whole: Transplants used related donors with nonmyeloablative bone marrow transplantation; mixed chimerism was transient in the human trials. TCRbeta sequencing was used in the study to identify donor-specific regulatory T cells before combined kidney and bone marrow transplantation, and the identified cells were then tracked after transplant. Paper-wide results and their limitations: PCR primers changed over time for some patients, so nucleotide-level comparison across those patients' samples was not possible. Donor-specific Treg expansion was found to exceed global Treg expansion in tolerant patients, suggesting antigen-driven rather than nonspecific expansion. The study was constrained by small patient numbers, and validation of the findings is required in larger populations and under other immunosuppression protocols. Expanding Tregs with activated donor B cells appeared to identify the most biologically relevant and donor-specific TCRbeta repertoire. Biological reproducibility was not examined directly, but technical replication error appeared to be minimal.

Genomic DNA was extracted from sorted cells with the QIAGEN DNeasy Blood and Tissue Kit for TCRbeta CDR3 sequencing. High-throughput TCRbeta CDR3 sequencing was carried out commercially through immunoSEQ, with PCR amplification with bias correction and internal controls included. In the original analysis: Unique productive TCRbeta sequences were defined by CDR3 nucleotide sequence where primers matched, and otherwise by CDR3 amino acid sequence together with Vbeta and Jbeta genes. To correct for sorting error, sequences found in more than one sorted population at a frequency ratio of 2:1 or less were discarded, and the remaining shared sequences were assigned to the population with the higher frequency. Sequences were defined as donor-reactive when expanded at least 5-fold in CFSE-low cells versus unstimulated cells and present at a frequency of at least 0.01% in CFSE-low cells. Repertoire divergence was quantified by Jensen-Shannon divergence using the top 100 TCRbeta sequences ranked by frequency. For samples with multiple sequencing runs, sorting error was corrected in each run separately before the runs were combined. As stored in TCRdb, this immuneACCESS dataset retains in-frame rearrangements with V and J assigned. A fraction of the clones does not appear; measured against another copy, unresolved V genes explain less than half of the discrepancy, and the remainder lacks a known reason. V, J and clone size are those of that table, while D and trimming were read from the DNA. Present in this sample are about 110,000 clones, around 91% of which were seen just once. The ten top clones hold more than 0.3% of the sample.

Including the terminal cysteine and phenylalanine, the CDR3 comprises 15 residues. The entry retains the CDR3 DNA only, 45 bases that are in frame from base 1. Via the germline V gene, CDR1 is MNHNS and CDR2 SASEGT. V and J are truncated by 4 bases and 2 bases respectively, leaving an intervening sequence of 15 bases. Interpreted using the paper, the time point label stands for: blood sample drawn before combined kidney and bone marrow transplant. Thawed PBMCs were FACS-sorted into unstimulated Tregs (CD4+CD25+CD127-), CD4+ non-Tregs (CD4+CD25-), CD4 cells and CD8 cells. Several combined kidney and bone marrow transplant recipients from the ITN036ST trial were included as patients, and samples were available only from these trial subjects. Healthy control blood was processed to PBMCs by Ficoll density gradient and cryopreserved, and patient PBMCs were collected before and after transplant.

The source was CD4+ T cells from blood, collected before the transplant. This receptor was identified in a human donor who received a combined kidney and bone marrow transplant. The rearranged segments are TRBV6-1 and TRBJ2-7; no D gene can be assigned with confidence. The CDR3 sequence is CASSAPSIPPYEQYF. The bases are TGTGCCAGCAGTGCCCCATCAATCCCCCCCTACGAGCAGTACTTC.